This passage covers 5 T cell receptor beta chains from one sample sequenced in a study of shared clonotypes between healthy human individuals. The method was immunoSEQ multiplex PCR; TCRdb's version includes in-frame clones alone and lacks a portion of them. The sample holds about 1,800,000 clones, about 95% seen once. Terminally differentiated effector memory CD45RA+ cells were excluded from the naive CD8 cells, which were CD45RO-negative and positively selected for CCR7. Material for sequencing was naive CD8+ T cells sorted from blood. The receptors derive from a man aged 18 to 35 in good health.

This clone was picked up one time. The genes are TRBV10-3 and TRBJ1-3, with TRBD1 as a possible D gene (5 bases). In germline, CDR1 is ENHRY, CDR2 SYGVKD. This CDR3 comprises 14 residues. Trimming removed 7 bases at V and 0 bases at J, with 10 bases between. The CDR3 here is CAINQDSSGNTIYF. The CDR3 region has the DNA TGTGCCATCAACCAAGACAGCTCTGGAAACACCATATATTTT.

This chain links TRBV7-9 with TRBJ2-3; TRBD2 matches 14 bases. The CDR3 has 15 amino acids. J was trimmed by 5 bases and V by 5 bases; bases with no gene match: 3. The germline CDR1 and CDR2 sequences are SEHNR and FQNEAQ (reference sequence). The CDR3 region is CASSEGTSGRDTQYF. DNA of the CDR3: TGTGCCAGCAGCGAAGGGACTAGCGGGAGAGATACGCAGTATTTT.

Notes on this clone: The sample has other DNA sequences that encode this CDR3 too. In nucleotides, the CDR3 is TGTGCCAGTAGTATGGCTGGATCCTACGAGCAGTACTTC. Amino acids: CASSMAGSYEQYF. V and J are TRBV19 and TRBJ2-7; D is uncertain. This CDR3 comprises 13 residues. Germline CDR1 and CDR2: LNHDA and SQIVND (reference sequence). With 3 bases removed from V and 1 base from J, the gap between germline ends came to 7 bases.

This chain connects TRBV27 to TRBJ1-2; D gene unclear. The CDR3 totals 14 residues. Germline assignment: CDR1 MNHEY and CDR2 SMNVEV (reference sequence). V gave up 2 bases and J gave up 6 bases, with 13 bases separating them. CDR3 DNA: TGTGCCAGCAGTTTAGGGGTACGGTTTCATGGCTACACCTTC. It codes for CASSLGVRFHGYTF.

In the case of this clone: A read error may be the cause here, since a much bigger clone is one base away. Different DNA sequences within this sample yield the same CDR3. J is TRBJ2-7 and V is TRBV13; no clear D. CDR1 and CDR2 from the germline V gene are PRHDT and FYEKMQ (reference sequence). Trimming left V 1 base short and J 2 bases short, with 3 bases between. The CDR3 is 12 residues long. CDR3 amino acids: CASSLATYEQYF. The CDR3 DNA sequence: TGTGCCAGCAGCTTAGCCACCTACGAGCAGTACTTC.